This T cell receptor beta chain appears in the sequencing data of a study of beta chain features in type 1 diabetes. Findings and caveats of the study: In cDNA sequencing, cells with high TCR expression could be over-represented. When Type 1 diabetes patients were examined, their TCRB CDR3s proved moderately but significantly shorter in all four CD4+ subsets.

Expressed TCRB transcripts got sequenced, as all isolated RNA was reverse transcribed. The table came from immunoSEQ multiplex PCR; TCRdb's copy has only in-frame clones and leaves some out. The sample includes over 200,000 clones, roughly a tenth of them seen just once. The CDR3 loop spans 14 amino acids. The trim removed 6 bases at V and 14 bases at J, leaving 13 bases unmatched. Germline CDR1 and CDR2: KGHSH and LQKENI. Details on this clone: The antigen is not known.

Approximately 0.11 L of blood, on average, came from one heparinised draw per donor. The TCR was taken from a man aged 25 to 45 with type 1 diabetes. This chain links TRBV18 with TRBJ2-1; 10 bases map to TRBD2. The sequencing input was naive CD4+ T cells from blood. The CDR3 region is CASSGQARSGREFF. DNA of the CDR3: TGTGCCAGCTCGGGACAGGCCCGGAGCGGGAGGGAGTTCTTC.